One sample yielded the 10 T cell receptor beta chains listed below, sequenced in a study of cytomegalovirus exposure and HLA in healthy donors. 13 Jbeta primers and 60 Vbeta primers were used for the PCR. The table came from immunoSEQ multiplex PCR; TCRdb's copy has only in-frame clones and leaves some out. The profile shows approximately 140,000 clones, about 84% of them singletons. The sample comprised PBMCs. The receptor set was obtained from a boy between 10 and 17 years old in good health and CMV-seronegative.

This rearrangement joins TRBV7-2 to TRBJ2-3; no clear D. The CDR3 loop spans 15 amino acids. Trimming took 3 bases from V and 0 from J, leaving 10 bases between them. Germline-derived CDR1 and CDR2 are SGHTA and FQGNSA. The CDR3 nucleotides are TGTGCCAGCAGCTTTAACTACCTCAGCACAGATACGCAGTATTTT. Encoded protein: CASSFNYLSTDTQYF.

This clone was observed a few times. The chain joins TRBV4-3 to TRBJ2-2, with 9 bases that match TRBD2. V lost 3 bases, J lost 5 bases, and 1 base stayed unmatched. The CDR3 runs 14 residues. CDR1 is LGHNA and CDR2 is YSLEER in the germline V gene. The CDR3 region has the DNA TGCGCCAGCAGCCACGGACTAGCGACCGGGGAGCTGTTTTTT. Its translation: CASSHGLATGELFF.

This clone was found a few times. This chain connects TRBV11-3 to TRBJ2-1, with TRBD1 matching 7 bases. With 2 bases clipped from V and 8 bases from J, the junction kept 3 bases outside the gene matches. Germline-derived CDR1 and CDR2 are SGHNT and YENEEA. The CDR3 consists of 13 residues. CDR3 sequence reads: CASSLIGGYEQFF. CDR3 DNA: TGTGCCAGCAGCTTAATAGGGGGCTATGAGCAGTTCTTC.

CDR3 DNA: TGTGCCAGTGCGAGGGACGAGACAGGATCCTATGGCTACACCTTC. Encoded protein: CASARDETGSYGYTF. The rearrangement joins TRBV19 to TRBJ1-2, with D possibly matching TRBD1 (6 bases). Looked up from germline, CDR1 is LNHDA and CDR2 is SQIVND (reference sequence). The ends were cut back, 8 bases at V and 4 bases at J, with 20 bases in the middle. The CDR3 is made up of 15 amino acids.

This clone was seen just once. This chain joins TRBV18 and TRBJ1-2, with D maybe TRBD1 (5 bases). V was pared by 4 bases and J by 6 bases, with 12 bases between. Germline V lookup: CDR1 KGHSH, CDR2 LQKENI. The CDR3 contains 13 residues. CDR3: CASSLEGADGYTF. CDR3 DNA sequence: TGTGCCAGCTCACTGGAAGGGGCAGATGGCTACACCTTC.

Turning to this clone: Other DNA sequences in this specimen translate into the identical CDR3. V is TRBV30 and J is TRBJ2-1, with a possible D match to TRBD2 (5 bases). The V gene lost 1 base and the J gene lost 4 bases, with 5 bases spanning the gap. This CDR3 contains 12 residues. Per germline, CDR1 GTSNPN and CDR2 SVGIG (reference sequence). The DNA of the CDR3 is TGTGCCTGGAGTGGAGGGTACAATGAGCAGTTCTTC. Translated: CAWSGGYNEQFF.

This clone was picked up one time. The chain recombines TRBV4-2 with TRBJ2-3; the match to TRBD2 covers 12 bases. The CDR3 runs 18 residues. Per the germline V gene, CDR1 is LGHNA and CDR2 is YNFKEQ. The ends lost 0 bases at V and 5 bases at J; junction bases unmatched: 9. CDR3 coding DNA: TGTGCCAGCAGCCAAGATGCGGAACTAGCGGGAGGTGGAGATACGCAGTATTTT. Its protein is CASSQDAELAGGGDTQYF.

CDR3 amino acids: CASSLAVGGPNYGYTF. In nucleotides, the CDR3 is TGTGCCAGCAGCCTCGCAGTGGGGGGGCCAAACTATGGCTACACCTTC. This chain links TRBV7-2 with TRBJ1-2, with a weak D call TRBD1 (6 bases). V was shortened by 5 bases and J by 2 bases, with 18 bases between the two germline ends. Looked up from germline, CDR1 is SGHTA and CDR2 is FQGNSA. The CDR3 has 16 residues.

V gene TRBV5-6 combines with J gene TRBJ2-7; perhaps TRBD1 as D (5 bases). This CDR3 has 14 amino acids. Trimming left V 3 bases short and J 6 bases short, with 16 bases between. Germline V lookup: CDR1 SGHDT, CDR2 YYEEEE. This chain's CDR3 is CASSSRQTPAEQYF. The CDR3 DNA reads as TGTGCCAGCAGCTCCAGACAGACGCCTGCCGAGCAGTACTTC. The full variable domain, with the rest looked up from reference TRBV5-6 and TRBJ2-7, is DAGVTQSPTHLIKTRGQQVTLRCSPKSGHDTVSWYQQALGQGPQFIFQYYEEEERQRGNFPDRFSGHQFPNYSSELNVNALLLGDSALYLCASSSRQTPAEQYFGPGTRLTVT.

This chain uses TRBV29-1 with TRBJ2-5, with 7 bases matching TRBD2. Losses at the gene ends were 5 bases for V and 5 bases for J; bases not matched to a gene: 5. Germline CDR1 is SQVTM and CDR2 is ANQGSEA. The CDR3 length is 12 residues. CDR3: CSVRGGGETQYF. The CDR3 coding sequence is TGCAGCGTTCGTGGGGGAGGGGAGACCCAGTACTTC.